This T cell receptor beta chain came from a study of post-analysis software for immune sequencing data. Background on the study: Patients had relapsing-remitting, secondary progressive or progressive-relapsing multiple sclerosis; some lacked subtype.

This clonotype appeared many times. Its antigen remains unidentified. Study-wide results and limits: Batch-mates among the samples co-clustered strongly by F measure. For normalized Chao1 diversity, multiple sclerosis patients scored significantly lower than controls did.

The authors incorporated unique molecular identifiers into the TCR beta cDNA libraries. Using its own MiXCR run on the PCR reads, TCRdb lists one record per CDR3 protein. In the table there are about 160,000 distinct CDR3 sequences, around 34% of which are singletons. This sample comprised blood, obtained after autologous hematopoietic stem cell transplantation. The TCR sequence derives from a girl under 18 with multiple sclerosis.

The CDR3 reads CASSQHGALSGANVLTF. The CDR3 region has the DNA TGCGCCAGCAGCCAGCACGGGGCCCTCTCTGGGGCCAACGTCCTGACTTTC. This chain connects TRBV4-3 to TRBJ2-6; D may match TRBD1 or TRBD2 (5 bases each). V lost 3 bases to trimming and J lost 0 bases, with 12 bases between them. The CDR3 has 17 amino acids. Germline-derived CDR1 and CDR2 are LGHNA and YSLEER.